The 16 T cell receptor beta chains given below trace back to one sample, sequenced in a study of T cells after yellow fever vaccination. TCRdb re-analysed the 5' RACE reads in MiXCR, keeping a single row per CDR3 protein. The sample carries 35,000 to 55,000 distinct CDR3 sequences, 6.8% recorded once. The sample consisted of CD8+ T cells not binding an NS4B(214-222) dextramer, sorted from PBMCs, taken 45 days after the yellow fever booster vaccination. Source of these receptors: a man between 25 and 39 years old who received the YFV17D yellow fever vaccine.

This clonotype was recorded many times. This chain links TRBV4-2 with TRBJ2-7; 7 bases match TRBD1. This CDR3 is built from 19 residues. Germline CDR1 is LGHNA and CDR2 is YNFKEQ. Trimming removed 0 bases from V and 3 bases from J; junction bases left unmatched: 17. This chain's CDR3 is CASSQDTRQGIPIDYEQYF. In nucleotides, the CDR3 is TGTGCCAGCAGCCAAGATACCCGACAGGGAATACCAATAGACTACGAGCAGTACTTC.

In its sample, this clonotype was seen many times. This chain links TRBV20-1 with TRBJ2-4; unclear D gene. CDR1 DFQATT and CDR2 SNEGSKA come from the germline V gene (reference sequence). Trimming left V 3 bases short and J 0 bases short, with 12 bases between. The CDR3 has 15 residues. CDR3 region: CSARLGTLAKNIQYF. The CDR3 coding sequence is TGCAGTGCTAGGTTGGGAACTCTAGCCAAAAACATTCAGTACTTC.

This clonotype has ten or more counts. The chain uses TRBV29-1 and TRBJ1-4; weak D call: TRBD1 (6 bases). The length of the CDR3 is 11 residues. V was cut by 7 bases and J by 5 bases, with 8 bases left in between. Germline V CDR1 and CDR2: SQVTM, ANQGSEA. CDR3 amino acids: CSGTVNEKLFF. The CDR3 nucleotides read TGCAGCGGGACAGTAAATGAAAAACTGTTTTTT.

This clonotype has at least ten counts. The chain couples TRBV5-1 to TRBJ2-5; D is unclear. Looked up from germline, CDR1 is SGHRS and CDR2 is YFSETQ. Trimming removed 5 bases from V and 2 bases from J, with 10 bases in between. This CDR3 has 13 residues. The CDR3 coding sequence is TGCGCCAGCAGACCAGCCAGTCAAGAGACCCAGTACTTC. This sequence encodes CASRPASQETQYF. The full variable domain, with the rest looked up from reference TRBV5-1 and TRBJ2-5, is KAGVTQTPRYLIKTRGQQVTLSCSPISGHRSVSWYQQTPGQGLQFLFEYFSETQRNKGNFPGRFSGRQFSNSRSEMNVSTLELGDSALYLCASRPASQETQYFGPGTRLLVL.

Many counts were recorded for this clonotype. This chain uses TRBV4-3 with TRBJ2-1, with 7 bases matching TRBD2. The CDR3 consists of 15 residues. Germline CDR1 LGHNA, CDR2 YSLEER. V trimming: 3 bases; J trimming: 4 bases; junction bases outside the gene matches: 6. The CDR3 region has the DNA TGCGCCAGCAGCCAGTTCCGGGAGGTATACAATGAGCAGTTCTTC. Translation: CASSQFREVYNEQFF.

Concerning this clonotype: A much larger clone differs by one base, so this may be a read error. This chain connects TRBV28 to TRBJ2-7, with D possibly being TRBD2 (7 bases). V gave up 11 bases and J gave up 0 bases, with 26 bases separating them. Germline V gene data show CDR1 as MDHEN and CDR2 as SYDVKM. The length of the CDR3 is 17 residues. The CDR3 DNA follows: TGTGCCGTAGAACGGGGGGCGCCGCTGGGAGTCTCCTACGAGCAGTACTTC. Translation: CAVERGAPLGVSYEQYF.

Ten or more counts support this clonotype. The rearrangement uses TRBV20-1 and TRBJ2-4; D remains unclear. CDR1 is DFQATT and CDR2 is SNEGSKA in the germline V gene (reference sequence). This CDR3 comprises 13 residues. The germline V and J ends were trimmed by 4 bases and 4 bases, with 11 bases remaining between them. The CDR3 here is CSAKAPSKNIQYF. For the CDR3, the DNA is TGCAGTGCTAAGGCTCCGTCGAAAAACATTCAGTACTTC.

This sequence joins TRBV5-6 and TRBJ2-1; the D call may be TRBD1 or TRBD2 (6 bases each). Germline V CDR1 and CDR2: SGHDT, YYEEEE. Trimming cost V 4 bases and J 3 bases, with 14 bases left between them. CDR3 length: 15 amino acids. The CDR3 DNA reads TGTGCCAGCAGCCGATCGGGGGCCTTCTACAATGAGCAGTTCTTC. Amino acid sequence: CASSRSGAFYNEQFF. The full variable domain, completed using reference TRBV5-6 and TRBJ2-1, is DAGVTQSPTHLIKTRGQQVTLRCSPKSGHDTVSWYQQALGQGPQFIFQYYEEEERQRGNFPDRFSGHQFPNYSSELNVNALLLGDSALYLCASSRSGAFYNEQFFGPGTRLTVL.

The chain employs TRBV11-1 and TRBJ2-3; the match to TRBD2 covers 8 bases. Germline-derived CDR1 and CDR2 are SGHAT and FQDESV (reference sequence). The trim removed 0 bases at V and 2 bases at J, leaving 4 bases unmatched. The CDR3 is 16 residues long. CDR3: CASSLAAGGFTDTQYF. The CDR3 DNA reads TGTGCCAGCAGCTTAGCGGCGGGAGGATTCACAGATACGCAGTATTTT. The full variable domain, rest sourced from reference TRBV11-1 and TRBJ2-3, is EAEVAQSPRYKITEKSQAVAFWCDPISGHATLYWYRQILGQGPELLVQFQDESVVDDSQLPKDRFSAERLKGVDSTLKIQPAELGDSAMYLCASSLAAGGFTDTQYFGPGTRLTVL.

This clonotype was counted at least ten times. The chain employs TRBV13 and TRBJ2-7; D not certain. The germline CDR1 and CDR2 sequences are PRHDT and FYEKMQ (reference sequence). Trimming removed 0 bases at V and 4 bases at J, with 16 bases between. The CDR3 is made up of 16 amino acids. CDR3 loop: CASSLGNRKDPYEQYF. The CDR3, as DNA: TGTGCCAGCAGCTTAGGTAATCGGAAGGACCCGTACGAGCAGTACTTC.

This clonotype came up many times. This sequence joins TRBV4-2 and TRBJ2-3; no clear D gene. CDR3 length equals 14 residues. V lost 1 base to trimming and J lost 6 bases, with 11 bases between them. The germline V gene encodes CDR1 LGHNA and CDR2 YNFKEQ. The CDR3: CASSQAGFEDTQYF. The CDR3 DNA reads TGTGCCAGCAGCCAAGCCGGGTTCGAGGATACGCAGTATTTT.

This clonotype appeared many times. J is TRBJ2-3 and V is TRBV7-2; perhaps TRBD2 as D (5 bases). Trimming took off 4 bases at V and 0 bases at J, with 14 bases between the two ends. Germline V CDR1 and CDR2: SGHTA, FQGNSA. This CDR3 region has 16 residues. The CDR3 region is CASSSTGLFSTDTQYF. The CDR3 coding sequence is TGTGCCAGCAGCTCCACCGGACTGTTTAGCACAGATACGCAGTATTTT.

The table lists this clonotype with a few counts. The rearrangement uses TRBV11-2 and TRBJ2-7; TRBD2 is a possible D gene (6 bases). The CDR3 length is 15 residues. CDR1 is SGHAT, CDR2 FQNNGV, per germline. The ends were cut back, 5 bases at V and 6 bases at J, with 20 bases in the middle. For the CDR3, the DNA is TGTGCCAGCAGCACGGCGGCGGGGACCTCTCCCGAGCAGTACTTC. As protein: CASSTAAGTSPEQYF.

This clonotype has a count of ten or more. The chain is built from TRBV25-1 and TRBJ1-1, with 12 bases identical to TRBD1. The CDR3 consists of 16 residues. Germline CDR1 reads MGHDK; CDR2 reads SYGVNS. Germline trimming cut 6 bases from V and 3 bases from J; bases unmatched to any gene: 8. The chain's CDR3 is CASSPRDRGPDTEAFF. CDR3 nucleotides: TGTGCCAGCAGCCCTAGGGACAGGGGGCCGGACACTGAAGCTTTCTTT.

This clonotype came up many times. V is TRBV20-1 and J is TRBJ2-7, with 8 bases aligning to TRBD1. This CDR3 contains 13 residues. With V trimmed by 5 bases and J by 0 bases, 3 bases remained unmatched. Germline V gene sequence: CDR1 DFQATT, CDR2 SNEGSKA (reference sequence). The chain's CDR3 is CSAEQGGSYEQYF. The CDR3 bases are TGCAGTGCTGAACAGGGGGGCTCCTACGAGCAGTACTTC.

This chain links TRBV10-3 with TRBJ2-3; D remains unclear. Germline V gene sequence: CDR1 ENHRY, CDR2 SYGVKD. Trimming shortened V by 5 bases and J by 2 bases, and 11 bases separated the two germline ends. CDR3 length: 14 residues. The CDR3 loop reads CAISLDGFTDTQYF. The CDR3 DNA sequence: TGTGCCATCAGTCTGGACGGATTCACAGATACGCAGTATTTT.